What follows describes a single TCR beta chain. As yet, its antigen is unknown. An overlapping HIV-1 Gag peptide pool stimulated these cells at about 1 ug/peptide/mL. CD40L/CD69 double-negative CD45RO-high memory CD4+ T cells were collected. Suppressive ART was started during chronic HIV-1 infection in these adults. Sequencing used immunoSEQ version 4 in survey mode. The repertoire was sequenced with immunoSEQ multiplex PCR; TCRdb's copy has only in-frame clones and lacks some. This table holds some 58,000 clones, 65% to 80% found once. This entry is derived from a study of persistence of HIV-infected CD4 T cells. Study-wide context: A median of 8 years of suppressive ART preceded sampling.

Study findings and constraints: Antigen-responding cells were enriched for degenerate expanded CDR3beta sequences.

There are 14 residues in the CDR3. V dropped 3 bases and J dropped 4; count of bases not matched to a gene: 7. From germline, CDR1 is DFQATT and CDR2 SNEGSKA (reference sequence). The rearrangement links TRBV20-1 to TRBJ2-7; 9 bases line up with TRBD2. This clonotype was obtained from an adult man with HIV who was CMV-seropositive. The starting material was CD4+ T cells sorted from PBMCs after roughly 18-hour stimulation, obtained from a patient who received antiretroviral therapy. CDR3 sequence reads: CSASGLAGSYEQYF. The CDR3 nucleotides are TGCAGTGCTAGTGGGCTAGCGGGGTCGTACGAGCAGTACTTC.